These 4 T cell receptor beta chains were all obtained from the same sample, sequenced in a study of cytomegalovirus exposure and HLA in healthy donors. The PCR used 60 Vbeta and 13 Jbeta primers. TCRdb's table, derived via immunoSEQ multiplex PCR, lists solely in-frame clones and lacks some. There are about 190,000 clones in the sample; more than 70% occur only once, and approximately 4.6% lies in the top ten. The sequenced material came from PBMCs. All receptors derive from a man aged 30 to 45 in good health and CMV-seropositive.

The chain is built from TRBV9 and TRBJ2-2; possible D gene TRBD2, 6 bases. The CDR3 covers 16 residues. V was cut by 4 bases and J by 1 base, with 14 bases left in between. Germline V lookup: CDR1 SGDLS, CDR2 YYNGEE. The CDR3 protein is CASSPDTSRNTGELFF. CDR3 sequence (DNA): TGTGCCAGCAGCCCTGATACTAGCCGGAACACCGGGGAGCTGTTTTTT.

The CDR3 DNA reads TGTGCCAGCGGGACGGGGGGGGGCGGGGAGCTGTTTTTT. It yields the protein CASGTGGGGELFF. The chain combines TRBV6-5 with TRBJ2-2; the match to TRBD2 covers 8 bases. This CDR3 spans 13 amino acids. CDR1 and CDR2 from the germline V gene are MNHEY and SVGAGI. Trimming at V came to 8 bases and at J to 7 bases, leaving 6 bases not matched to a gene.

The chain couples TRBV30 to TRBJ1-6; D might be TRBD1 (6 bases). V was pared by 1 base and J by 9 bases, with 16 bases between. Germline V CDR1 and CDR2: GTSNPN, SVGIG (reference sequence). This CDR3 is built from 15 residues. This CDR3 is CAWSDGGAGGSPLHF. Written as DNA, the CDR3 is TGTGCCTGGAGTGATGGGGGGGCAGGTGGTTCACCCCTCCACTTT. The full variable domain, completed using reference TRBV30 and TRBJ1-6, is SQTIHQWPATLVQPVGSPLSLECTVEGTSNPNLYWYRQAAGRGLQLLFYSVGIGQISSEVPQNLSASRPQDRQFILSSKKLLLSDSGFYLCAWSDGGAGGSPLHFGNGTRLTVT.

The rearrangement uses TRBV28 and TRBJ2-7, with 7 bases aligning to TRBD1. From germline, CDR1 is MDHEN and CDR2 SYDVKM. Trimming cost V 1 base and J 3 bases; bases outside gene matches: 3. This CDR3 spans 14 amino acids. This CDR3 reads CASSLSSGGYEQYF. In nucleotides, the CDR3 is TGTGCCAGCAGTTTATCCTCAGGGGGCTACGAGCAGTACTTC.